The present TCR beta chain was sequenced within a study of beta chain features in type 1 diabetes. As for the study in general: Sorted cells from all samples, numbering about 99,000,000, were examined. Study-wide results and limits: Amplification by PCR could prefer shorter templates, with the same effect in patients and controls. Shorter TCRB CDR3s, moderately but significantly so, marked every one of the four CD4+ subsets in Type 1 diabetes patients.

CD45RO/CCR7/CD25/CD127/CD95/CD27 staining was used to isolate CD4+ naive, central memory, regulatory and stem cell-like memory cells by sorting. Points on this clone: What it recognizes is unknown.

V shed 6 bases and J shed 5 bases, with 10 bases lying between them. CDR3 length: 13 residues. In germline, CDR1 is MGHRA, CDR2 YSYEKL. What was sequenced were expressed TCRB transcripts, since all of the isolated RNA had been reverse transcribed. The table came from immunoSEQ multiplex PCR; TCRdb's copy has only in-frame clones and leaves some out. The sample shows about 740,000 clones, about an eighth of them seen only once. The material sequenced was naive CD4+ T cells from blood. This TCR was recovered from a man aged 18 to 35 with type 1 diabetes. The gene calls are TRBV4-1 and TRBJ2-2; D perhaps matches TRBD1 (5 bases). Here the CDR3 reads CASRARETGELFF. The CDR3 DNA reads TGCGCCAGCAGGGCCAGGGAAACCGGGGAGCTGTTTTTT.